The T cell receptor beta chain described here comes from a study of blood T cell repertoires in COVID-19. In the study's own analysis: Nucleated cell number was recorded as an estimate derived from reference gene primer amplification. Clones were sequenced by immunoSEQ multiplex PCR, and TCRdb holds only the in-frame ones, with some missing. V, J and clone size reflect that table, while D and trimming were determined from the DNA. Of some 240,000 clones in the sample, 80% to 90% were seen once. V lost 0 bases and J 3 bases, leaving 12 bases between the germline ends. Germline V gene data show CDR1 as SGHRS and CDR2 as YFSETQ. This CDR3 region has 15 residues.

The TCR sequence derives from a woman in her seventies with COVID-19, enrolled during active disease. The chain carries TRBV5-1 and TRBJ1-2; D is possibly TRBD1 (6 bases). Sequencing used peripheral blood. CDR3 sequence: CASSLATGGDYGYTF. CDR3 nucleotide sequence: TGCGCCAGCAGCTTGGCTACGGGGGGCGACTATGGCTACACCTTC.